This entry lists 27 T cell receptor beta chains sequenced from one sample in a study of OX40 agonist ivuxolimab in advanced cancers. Produced via immunoSEQ multiplex PCR; TCRdb's table is partial and in-frame only. Of tens of thousands of clones in the sample, roughly 90% were seen once. The material was CD4+ or CD8+ T cells sorted from blood, obtained in a trial of the OX40 agonist ivuxolimab. Receptor source: an adult with an advanced solid tumor such as melanoma, head and neck, liver or kidney cancer.

In its sample, this clone was seen once. The chain uses TRBV19 and TRBJ1-1; D call uncertain. Germline V gives CDR1 LNHDA, CDR2 SQIVND (reference sequence). Trimming removed 8 bases at V and 11 bases at J, with 18 bases between. This CDR3 is 12 amino acids long. The CDR3 loop reads CASSARRMAAFF. As DNA, the CDR3 is TGTGCCAGTTCTGCCCGACGGATGGCCGCTTTCTTT.

CDR3 in amino acids: CASSPGLDEQFF. The CDR3 DNA sequence: TGTGCCAGCAGCCCCGGACTAGATGAGCAGTTCTTC. This chain joins TRBV7-6 and TRBJ2-1, with 7 bases fitting TRBD2. The CDR3 runs to 12 residues. V shed 5 bases and J 8 bases; nucleotides not matched to a gene: 3. The germline gives CDR1 SGHVS, CDR2 FNYEAQ.

The chain uses TRBV7-3 and TRBJ2-1; perhaps TRBD2 as D (5 bases). V lost 5 bases and J lost 2, with 13 bases in between. The CDR3 runs 15 residues. Germline CDR1 is SGHTA and CDR2 is FQGTGA. The CDR3 nucleotides are TGTGCCAGCAGCCGTCTAGCAAGCGCCTACAATGAGCAGTTCTTC. As protein: CASSRLASAYNEQFF.

CDR3 sequence (DNA): TGCGCCAGCAGCCAAGATAGGGGTACAATTCCTCCTCGGGCGGGGTACGAGCAGTACTTC. It specifies CASSQDRGTIPPRAGYEQYF. The chain joins TRBV4-3 to TRBJ2-7, with D possibly matching TRBD2 (6 bases). The CDR3 covers 20 residues. With 0 bases removed from V and 4 bases from J, the gap between germline ends came to 28 bases. Germline-derived CDR1 and CDR2 are LGHNA and YSLEER.

The chain is built from TRBV7-9 and TRBJ1-3; D is unclear. Germline CDR1 is SEHNR and CDR2 is FQNEAQ (reference sequence). CDR3 length: 14 residues. Between the trimmed V and J ends, which lost 2 bases and 0 bases, there was a span of 5 bases. The CDR3 protein is CASSLSSSGNTIYF. The CDR3 nucleotides read TGTGCCAGCAGCTTATCCAGCTCTGGAAACACCATATATTTT.

The CDR3 is CATSKANEKLFF. CDR3 nucleotide sequence: TGTGCCACCAGCAAAGCTAATGAAAAACTGTTTTTT. V usage is TRBV15 and J usage is TRBJ1-4, with unresolved D. V was pared by 4 bases and J by 3 bases, with 3 bases between. In germline, CDR1 is LNHNV, CDR2 YYDKDF (reference sequence). The CDR3 sequence is 12 residues long.

The chain recombines TRBV7-9 with TRBJ1-2; maybe TRBD1 (5 bases). The CDR3 runs to 17 residues. V lost 6 bases, J lost 6 bases, and 26 bases lay in between. Germline V CDR1 and CDR2: SEHNR, FQNEAQ (reference sequence). Here the CDR3 reads CASRSPDTYQGKDGYTF. The CDR3 bases are TGTGCCAGCAGGTCACCGGATACCTATCAGGGAAAAGATGGCTACACCTTC.

The genes are TRBV6-1 and TRBJ2-2; perhaps TRBD2 as D (6 bases). V dropped 3 bases and J dropped 8 bases, with 13 bases sitting between them. Germline CDR1 is MNHNS and CDR2 is SASEGT. This CDR3 has 14 residues. CDR3 loop: CASSDQPGGGELFF. The DNA for the CDR3 is TGTGCCAGCAGTGATCAGCCCGGGGGAGGGGAGCTGTTTTTT.

The chain joins TRBV7-9 to TRBJ1-6; no clear D gene. V was shortened by 3 bases and J by 8 bases, with 14 bases between the two germline ends. CDR3 length: 15 residues. The germline V gene has CDR1 SEHNR and CDR2 FQNEAQ (reference sequence). The CDR3 sequence is CASSLTDLGYSPLHF. The CDR3 region has the DNA TGTGCCAGCAGCTTGACGGATCTGGGGTATTCACCCCTCCACTTT.

The chain carries TRBV28 and TRBJ2-3; D gene ambiguous. With 5 bases removed from V and 3 bases from J, the gap between germline ends came to 12 bases. Looked up from germline, CDR1 is MDHEN and CDR2 is SYDVKM. The CDR3 is 14 amino acids. CDR3 DNA sequence: TGTGCCAGCAGTCCTTCCCCTGGAACAGATACGCAGTATTTT. Amino acids: CASSPSPGTDTQYF.

The table lists this clone with a few counts. V and J are TRBV2 and TRBJ1-1; TRBD1 is a possible D gene (5 bases). Germline V CDR1 and CDR2: SNHLY, FYNNEI. V was shortened by 11 bases and J by 0 bases, with 13 bases between the two germline ends. The CDR3 is 13 residues long. Here the CDR3 DNA reads TGTGCCGGTACGGGACGTATGAACACTGAAGCTTTCTTT. Translated: CAGTGRMNTEAFF.

J is TRBJ2-7 and V is TRBV7-9; D might be TRBD1 (6 bases). Trimming shortened V by 5 bases and J by 2 bases, and 10 bases separated the two germline ends. Germline V gives CDR1 SEHNR, CDR2 FQNEAQ (reference sequence). The CDR3 extends over 13 amino acids. The CDR3 loop reads CASSTTGPYEQYF. Written as DNA, the CDR3 is TGTGCCAGCAGCACCACAGGGCCCTACGAGCAGTACTTC.

The rearrangement uses TRBV7-9 and TRBJ1-2, with a possible D match to TRBD1 (5 bases). Germline lookup yields CDR1 SEHNR and CDR2 FQNEAQ (reference sequence). Between the trimmed V and J ends, which lost 1 base and 2 bases, there was a span of 8 bases. The CDR3 extends over 14 amino acids. Written as DNA, the CDR3 is TGTGCCAGCAGCTTAGGTGCAGGGAACTATGGCTACACCTTC. The encoded protein is CASSLGAGNYGYTF.

V is TRBV19 and J is TRBJ2-7, with D tentatively TRBD2 (6 bases). The CDR3 covers 12 residues. V dropped 8 bases and J dropped 4 bases, with 12 bases sitting between them. Germline V gene lookup returns CDR1 LNHDA and CDR2 SQIVND (reference sequence). Written as DNA, the CDR3 is TGTGCCAGTTCTCGCGGGGCTTACGAGCAGTACTTC. Translated: CASSRGAYEQYF. Full variable domain (rest looked up from reference TRBV19 and TRBJ2-7): DGGITQSPKYLFRKEGQNVTLSCEQNLNHDAMYWYRQDPGQGLRLIYYSQIVNDFQKGDIAEGYSVSREKKESFPLTVTSAQKNPTAFYLCASSRGAYEQYFGPGTRLTVT.

The CDR3 DNA reads TGTGCCACCAGCGAAGGACCCACTTACGAGCAGTACTTC. Its translation: CATSEGPTYEQYF. This chain links TRBV6-5 with TRBJ2-7, with unresolved D. Germline V CDR1 and CDR2: MNHEY, SVGAGI. This CDR3 spans 13 amino acids. Trimming took 10 bases from V and 4 from J, leaving 17 bases between them.

This rearrangement joins TRBV7-6 to TRBJ2-2; D not certain. The CDR3 extends over 12 amino acids. The ends were cut back, 5 bases at V and 7 bases at J, with 8 bases in the middle. Germline CDR1 reads SGHVS; CDR2 reads FNYEAQ. CDR3 in amino acids: CASSPMGGELFF. CDR3 DNA: TGTGCCAGCAGCCCTATGGGCGGGGAGCTGTTTTTT. Filled out from reference TRBV7-6 and TRBJ2-2, the complete variable domain reads GAGVSQSPRYKVTKRGQDVALRCDPISGHVSLYWYRQALGQGPEFLTYFNYEAQQDKSGLPNDRFSAERPEGSISTLTIQRTEQRDSAMYRCASSPMGGELFFGEGSRLTVL.

The chain carries TRBV15 and TRBJ1-4, with 9 bases lining up with TRBD1. The CDR3 sequence is 15 residues long. The V segment lost 4 bases and the J segment 2 bases; nucleotides outside the gene matches: 2. Germline CDR1 and CDR2: LNHNV and YYDKDF (reference sequence). The CDR3 sequence is CATSTDRGTNEKLFF. CDR3 nucleotide sequence: TGTGCCACCAGCACCGACAGGGGGACTAATGAAAAACTGTTTTTT.

The V and J genes are TRBV27 and TRBJ1-5; D gene ambiguous. Per germline, CDR1 MNHEY and CDR2 SMNVEV (reference sequence). The CDR3 is made up of 13 amino acids. V dropped 2 bases and J dropped 6 bases, with 8 bases sitting between them. This CDR3 reads CASSLRGSQPQHF. For the CDR3, the DNA is TGTGCCAGCAGTTTACGGGGAAGTCAGCCCCAGCATTTT.

The CDR3 here is CAISESETGRSNQPQHF. In nucleotides, the CDR3 is TGTGCCATCAGTGAGTCCGAGACAGGGCGAAGCAATCAGCCCCAGCATTTT. This chain joins TRBV10-3 and TRBJ1-5; TRBD1 matches 7 bases. Germline CDR1 ENHRY, CDR2 SYGVKD. V lost 0 bases and J lost 1; bases outside the gene matches: 6. The CDR3 extends over 17 amino acids.

The chain has TRBV29-1 and TRBJ1-2; D is undetermined. Trimming shortened V by 2 bases and J by 8 bases, and 12 bases separated the two germline ends. This CDR3 comprises 12 residues. Germline assignment: CDR1 SQVTM and CDR2 ANQGSEA. The CDR3 bases are TGCAGCGTTGAAACAATCCAAGGGGGCTACACCTTC. Its protein is CSVETIQGGYTF.

The chain employs TRBV25-1 and TRBJ2-3; D uncertain. This CDR3 has 11 amino acids. The V end was cut by 10 bases, the J end by 5 bases, with 10 bases between. The germline V gene encodes CDR1 MGHDK and CDR2 SYGVNS. CDR3 amino acids: CATLERDTQYF. Written as DNA, the CDR3 is TGTGCCACACTCGAGCGAGATACGCAGTATTTT.

The chain employs TRBV27 and TRBJ1-1, with D maybe TRBD1 (5 bases). This CDR3 has 14 amino acids. V gave up 2 bases and J gave up 3 bases, with 10 bases separating them. The germline gives CDR1 MNHEY, CDR2 SMNVEV (reference sequence). CDR3 DNA sequence: TGTGCCAGCAGTTTAGGGGGTTGGGACACTGAAGCTTTCTTT. Translating gives CASSLGGWDTEAFF.

The chain combines TRBV5-6 with TRBJ2-7; 7 bases are shared with TRBD2. The CDR3 covers 14 residues. With 4 bases clipped from V and 4 bases from J, the junction kept 8 bases outside the gene matches. Germline CDR1 SGHDT, CDR2 YYEEEE. The CDR3, as DNA: TGTGCCAGCAGCGTCGGATGGGAGGGGTACGAGCAGTACTTC. It encodes CASSVGWEGYEQYF.

V usage is TRBV28 and J usage is TRBJ1-5, with 9 bases lining up with TRBD1. V dropped 5 bases and J dropped 6; count of bases not matched to a gene: 11. CDR3 size: 16 residues. CDR1 and CDR2 from the germline V gene are MDHEN and SYDVKM. Here the CDR3 reads CASSDSGQGSSQPQHF. The CDR3 region has the DNA TGTGCCAGCAGTGATTCGGGACAGGGATCTTCTCAGCCCCAGCATTTT.

This chain uses TRBV9 with TRBJ2-7; D remains unclear. V gave up 4 bases and J gave up 0 bases, with 11 bases separating them. The germline gives CDR1 SGDLS, CDR2 YYNGEE. The CDR3 has 14 residues. DNA of the CDR3: TGTGCCAGCAGCCTAGAACCGGGCTCCTACGAGCAGTACTTC. Protein: CASSLEPGSYEQYF.

This clone was recorded once. This sequence joins TRBV6-5 and TRBJ1-6; D unclear. The CDR3 is 16 residues long. Per the germline V gene, CDR1 is MNHEY and CDR2 is SVGAGI. V lost 0 bases, J lost 9 bases, and 15 bases lay in between. The CDR3 sequence is CASSYSALPAASPLHF. As DNA, the CDR3 is TGTGCCAGCAGTTACTCGGCCCTTCCGGCGGCTTCACCCCTCCACTTT.

The rearrangement links TRBV5-5 to TRBJ1-1; D is unclear. The ends were cut back, 1 base at V and 5 bases at J, with 12 bases in the middle. The germline V gene has CDR1 SGHKS and CDR2 YYEKEE (reference sequence). The CDR3 runs to 14 residues. Here the CDR3 reads CASSLRAGKTEAFF. CDR3 DNA sequence: TGTGCCAGCAGCTTGAGGGCCGGGAAGACTGAAGCTTTCTTT.